The 2 T cell receptor beta chains presented below share a single source sample, sequenced in a study of T cells in Graves' hyperthyroidism and ophthalmopathy. Authors of the study amplified TCR beta CDR3 regions from RNA transcripts. During a first-round RT-PCR of the TCR CDR3, the HTBI primer set was used. TCRdb analysed the multiplex PCR reads with MiXCR anew, one entry per CDR3 protein. The data show roughly 700,000 distinct CDR3 sequences, roughly a sixth seen once. The sequenced material came from blood. Receptors were obtained from a man aged 50-60 years with Graves' hyperthyroidism.

This clonotype was recorded a few times. The chain recombines TRBV6-2 or TRBV6-3 with TRBJ1-5, with 10 bases aligning to TRBD1. There are 18 residues in the CDR3. The junction had 5 bases not matched to a gene; V was cut back by 0 bases and J by 0 bases. The germline gives CDR1 MNHEY, CDR2 SVGEGT. CDR3: CASSYSGQGRYSNQPQHF. The CDR3 DNA is TGTGCCAGCAGTTACTCGGGACAGGGGAGGTATAGCAATCAGCCCCAGCATTTT.

The chain is built from TRBV10-3 and TRBJ2-1, with a possible D match to TRBD2 (6 bases). The CDR3 totals 16 residues. Trimming removed 0 bases from V and 8 bases from J, with 17 bases in between. CDR1 is ENHRY, CDR2 SYGVKD, per germline. Here the CDR3 DNA reads TGTGCCATCAGTGAGTCGGGGGACTCGGTGTGGGATGAGCAGTTCTTC. Translated, it gives CAISESGDSVWDEQFF.